The T cell receptor beta chain described here comes from a study of T-cell memory formation after mild COVID-19. Turning to the study itself: There were largely donor-specific TCR clusters.

Notes on the study in general: Clones contracting over day 15 to 85 were CD4/CD8 balanced, with later expanders leaning CD4+. Contracting CD4+ clones sat mainly in CM and EM; CD8+ in EMRA.

TCR alpha and TCR beta cDNA libraries carrying sample barcodes and UMIs were produced by 5'RACE using constant-segment primers. In TCRdb, the 5' RACE reads were re-called with MiXCR into one record per CDR3 protein. The sample yields some 250,000 distinct CDR3 sequences, around 17% seen once. A remark on this clonotype: Its specificity is unknown.

Sequencing was performed on PBMCs or a T cell subset sorted from them (not recorded which). The source is a man aged 18 to 30 who had mild COVID-19 (a few samples of this study predate the infection). Cell type and time point are not known.

CDR3 sequence (DNA): TGTGCCAGCCGGGCTAGCGGGGGCTACGAGCAGTACTTC. This codes for CASRASGGYEQYF. The J gene is TRBJ2-7, the V gene TRBV27, with TRBD2 matching 10 bases. The CDR3 contains 13 residues. J was trimmed by 3 bases and V by 8 bases; bases with no gene match: 4. Looked up from germline, CDR1 is MNHEY and CDR2 is SMNVEV (reference sequence).